The T cell receptor (beta chain) under discussion was sequenced for a study of Ad26.COV2.S vaccination and SARS-CoV-2 variants. About the research overall: Intramuscular Ad26.COV2.S doses were given once or twice, 56 days apart.

Documented treatment: around 19 received Ad26.COV2.S at low or high dose, single or two shots; a few received placebo; per-sample allocation not given. Samples came from day 63 after the first vaccine or placebo injection. Looked up from germline, CDR1 is LNHDA and CDR2 is SQIVND (reference sequence). The V gene lost 6 bases and the J gene lost 1 base, with 12 bases spanning the gap. The CDR3 has 15 residues. Data came from immunoSEQ multiplex PCR; TCRdb stores just in-frame clones and leaves some out. The sample consists of 300,000 to 400,000 clones, 75% to 90% of them appearing once. General study findings and limits: TCR breadth and depth analyses may have underestimated total T cell responses. Following vaccination, spike-specific CD8+ and CD4+ T cell responses reportedly exhibited substantial breadth.

With regard to this clone: Its matching antigen is unknown.

The genes are TRBV19 and TRBJ1-4; D may be TRBD1 (6 bases). This sequence was found in a person aged 18 to 65 who received the Ad26.COV2.S COVID-19 vaccine or a placebo. The sequencing here drew on peripheral blood, taken in a trial of Ad26.COV2.S vaccine versus placebo. CDR3 sequence reads: CASRWGDKTNEKLFF. In DNA form, the CDR3 reads TGTGCCAGTAGATGGGGGGACAAAACTAATGAAAAACTGTTTTTT.